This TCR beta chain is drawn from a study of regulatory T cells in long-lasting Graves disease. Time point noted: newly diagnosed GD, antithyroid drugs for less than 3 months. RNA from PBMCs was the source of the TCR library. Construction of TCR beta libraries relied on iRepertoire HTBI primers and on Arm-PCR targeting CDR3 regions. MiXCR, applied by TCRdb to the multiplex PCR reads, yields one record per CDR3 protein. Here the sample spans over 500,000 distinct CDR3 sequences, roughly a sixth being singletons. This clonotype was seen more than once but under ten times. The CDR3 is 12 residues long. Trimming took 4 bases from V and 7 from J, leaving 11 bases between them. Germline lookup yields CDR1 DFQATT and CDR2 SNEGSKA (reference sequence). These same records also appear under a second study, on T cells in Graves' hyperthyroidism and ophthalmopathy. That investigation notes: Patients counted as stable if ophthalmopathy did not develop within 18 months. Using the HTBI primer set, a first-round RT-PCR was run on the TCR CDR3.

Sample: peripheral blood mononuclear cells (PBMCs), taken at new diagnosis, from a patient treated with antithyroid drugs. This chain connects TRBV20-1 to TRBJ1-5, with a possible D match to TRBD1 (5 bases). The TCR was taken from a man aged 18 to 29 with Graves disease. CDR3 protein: CSAKAGLQPQHF. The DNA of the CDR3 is TGCAGTGCTAAGGCAGGGCTCCAGCCCCAGCATTTT.